Below are 3 T cell receptor beta chains sequenced from a single sample in a study of post-analysis software for immune sequencing data. Whole-study findings and limits: A few TRBV segments occurring more often in patients than controls included TRBV5-6, TRBV5-1 and TRBV20-1.

Unique molecular identifiers were present in the TCR beta cDNA libraries. TCRdb reprocessed the PCR reads via MiXCR and lists one record per CDR3 protein. This table has roughly 670,000 distinct CDR3 sequences, 55% to 60% appearing once. Antigens of these TCRs are unknown. Sequencing input: blood. The receptors shown here come from a girl aged 2 to 9 with multiple sclerosis.

This clonotype has more than one count but fewer than ten. V and J are TRBV25-1 and TRBJ1-1; 7 nucleotides match TRBD1. The germline CDR1 and CDR2 sequences are MGHDK and SYGVNS. The J segment lost 0 bases and the V segment lost 11 bases, leaving 9 bases of the junction unmatched. The CDR3 sequence is 14 residues long. DNA for the CDR3: TGTGCCTGTAGAGCCGGGACAGTGAACACTGAAGCTTTCTTT. Translation gives CACRAGTVNTEAFF.

This clonotype showed up just a few times. The gene calls are TRBV5-1 and TRBJ2-7; the match to TRBD2 covers 12 bases. From germline, CDR1 is SGHRS and CDR2 YFSETQ. The CDR3 is 16 amino acids. V shed 1 base and J 5 bases; nucleotides not matched to a gene: 7. The DNA for the CDR3 is TGCGCCAGCAGCTTGCCTGGGACTAGCGGGCCCGACGAGCAGTACTTC. Protein product: CASSLPGTSGPDEQYF.

This clonotype occurred a few times. One end of the junction is discordant with germline, which a read error may explain. The rearrangement links TRBV7-8 to TRBJ2-3; 8 bases are a match to TRBD2. This CDR3 has 14 residues. The V gene's germline CDR1 is SGHVS and CDR2 FQNEAQ. This CDR3 reads CASSFAAGADAQYF. In DNA form, the CDR3 reads TGTGCCAGCAGCTTCGCAGCGGGAGCAGATGCGCAGTATTTT.